This T cell receptor beta chain came from a study of T cell responses to AZD1222 COVID-19 vaccine. Of note for this clone: The target antigen is unknown.

Study findings and constraints: Baseline testing showed seropositivity in only six AZD1222 recipients.

Timing groups of about 4 and about 12 weeks for second doses were pooled. Per the germline V gene, CDR1 is SGHRS and CDR2 is YFSETQ. The CDR3 loop spans 16 amino acids. V lost 1 base to trimming and J lost 6 bases; unmatched junction nucleotides: 10. Only in-frame clones appear in the TCRdb table, and some are missing; sequencing was by immunoSEQ multiplex PCR. This table has over 75,000 clones, 75% to 90% appearing once. This chain links TRBV5-1 with TRBJ2-3; 8 nucleotides align to TRBD1. The origin of this receptor is an adult who received the AZD1222 COVID-19 vaccine. The sample consisted of peripheral blood, taken 28 days after the second AZD1222 dose. The CDR3: CASSLYTTGATDTQYF. For the CDR3, the DNA is TGCGCCAGCAGCTTGTATACGACAGGGGCAACCGATACGCAGTATTTT. The full variable domain, in which reference TRBV5-1 and TRBJ2-3 provide the parts outside the CDR3, is KAGVTQTPRYLIKTRGQQVTLSCSPISGHRSVSWYQQTPGQGLQFLFEYFSETQRNKGNFPGRFSGRQFSNSRSEMNVSTLELGDSALYLCASSLYTTGATDTQYFGPGTRLTVL.